A single sample gave rise to the 7 T cell receptor beta chains below, sequenced in a study of tumor-infiltrating lymphocytes in oesophageal squamous cell carcinoma. Using its own MiXCR run on the PCR reads, TCRdb lists one record per CDR3 protein. This table holds under 20,000 distinct CDR3 sequences, around 43% found once. Sequencing input: normal esophageal tissue next to the tumor. The receptors here all came from a female donor with esophageal squamous cell carcinoma.

This clonotype counts as medium-sized. J is TRBJ2-1 and V is TRBV7-9, with D maybe TRBD2 (5 bases). Per the germline V gene, CDR1 is SEHNR and CDR2 is FQNEAQ (reference sequence). Trimming cost V 2 bases and J 0 bases, with 14 bases left between them. This CDR3 spans 17 amino acids. CDR3 DNA: TGTGCCAGCAGCTTATCCCCGAGCGGTCTCTCCTACAATGAGCAGTTCTTC. Its translation: CASSLSPSGLSYNEQFF.

This clonotype came up once. This sequence joins TRBV7-6 and TRBJ2-7, with D tentatively TRBD1 (7 bases). The J call may be wrong; the DNA end is better matched by TRBJ2-5. CDR3 length: 14 amino acids. Germline loops: CDR1 SGHVS, CDR2 FNYEAQ. CDR3 sequence (DNA): TGTGCCAGCAGCTTATCGGCAGGGGGGGAGACCCAGTACTTC. It encodes CASSLSAGGETQYF.

By share, this clonotype ranks as medium-sized. J is TRBJ2-1 and V is TRBV7-9; 9 nucleotides agree with TRBD2. There are 13 residues in the CDR3. Germline trimming cut 0 bases from V and 11 bases from J; bases unmatched to any gene: 2. CDR1 is SEHNR and CDR2 is FQNEAQ in the germline V gene (reference sequence). In nucleotides, the CDR3 is TGTGCCAGCAGCTTAGCTAGCGGGAGCAAGCAGTTCTTC. Protein product: CASSLASGSKQFF.

The genes are TRBV12-3 or TRBV12-4 and TRBJ2-5, with D maybe TRBD2 (6 bases). The ends were cut back, 3 bases at V and 5 bases at J, with 16 bases in the middle. This CDR3 region has 15 residues. Here the CDR3 DNA reads TGTGCCAGCAGTTTTTCCGGGAGAGGAGGGGAGACCCAGTACTTC. It specifies CASSFSGRGGETQYF.

This clonotype showed up many times. The chain links TRBV6-1 to TRBJ2-1; 7 nucleotides align to TRBD2. Judging by the DNA end, TRBJ2-7 fits better; the J call may be wrong. CDR3 length: 16 residues. Germline V gene lookup returns CDR1 MNHNS and CDR2 SASEGT. CDR3 residues: CASRESGASSYNEQYF. CDR3 in DNA: TGTGCCAGCAGGGAAAGCGGGGCAAGCTCCTACAATGAGCAGTACTTC.

This clonotype occurred a few times. The junction shows a germline mismatch at one end, possibly a read error. The chain is built from TRBV12-3 or TRBV12-4 and TRBJ2-7; D tentatively reads TRBD1 or TRBD2 (7 bases each). CDR3 length: 14 amino acids. CDR3 nucleotides: TGTGCCAGCACCAGGGGGGGTGTTAATTCACCCCTCCACTTC. This translates into CASTRGGVNSPLHF.

This clonotype was observed a few times. The chain carries TRBV7-2 and TRBJ2-5; D gene uncertain. This CDR3 comprises 13 residues. Germline V CDR1 and CDR2: SGHTA, FQGNSA. V gave up 6 bases and J gave up 5 bases, with 13 bases separating them. DNA for the CDR3: TGTGCCAGCAGTAACGCCGCGGCGGAGACCCAGTACTTC. It is translated as CASSNAAAETQYF. The variable domain in full, completed from reference TRBV7-2 and TRBJ2-5, reads GAGVSQSPSNKVTEKGKDVELRCDPISGHTALYWYRQSLGQGLEFLIYFQGNSAPDKSGLPSDRFSAERTGGSVSTLTIQRTQQEDSAVYLCASSNAAAETQYFGPGTRLLVL.